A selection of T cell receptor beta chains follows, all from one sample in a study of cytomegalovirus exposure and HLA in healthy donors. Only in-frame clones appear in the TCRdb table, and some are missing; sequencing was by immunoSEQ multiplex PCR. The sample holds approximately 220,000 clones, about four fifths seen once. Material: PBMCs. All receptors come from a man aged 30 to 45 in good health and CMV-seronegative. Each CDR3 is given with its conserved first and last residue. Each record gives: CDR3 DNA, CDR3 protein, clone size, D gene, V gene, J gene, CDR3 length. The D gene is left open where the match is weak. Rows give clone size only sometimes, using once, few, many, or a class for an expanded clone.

TGTGCCAGCAGCCGAGGAGCTAGCGTGACGGGTACGCAGTATTTT	CASSRGASVTGTQYF	once	.	TRBV7-8	TRBJ2-3	15
TGTGCCAGCAGTTTATTTGCAGGGAAGACCTACGAGCAGTACTTC	CASSLFAGKTYEQYF	.	.	TRBV27	TRBJ2-7	15
TGTGCCAGCAGGGGAGACACTGAAGCTTTCTTT	CASRGDTEAFF	.	.	TRBV2	TRBJ1-1	11
TGTGCCAGCAGCCCTCCGGGGGTCCAAGAGACCCAGTACTTC	CASSPPGVQETQYF	.	.	TRBV9	TRBJ2-5	14
TGTGCCAGCAGACCACTAGCGGGGGGGCCTCCTGAGCAGTTCTTC	CASRPLAGGPPEQFF	.	TRBD2	TRBV6-5	TRBJ2-1	15
TGTGCCAGTAGTATAGACAGGGGTGGCGAGCAGTACTTC	CASSIDRGGEQYF	.	.	TRBV19	TRBJ2-7	13
TGCGCCAGCACCGGAGTCACCAATTCACCCCTCCACTTT	CASTGVTNSPLHF	.	.	TRBV10-2	TRBJ1-6	13
TGTGCCAGCAGTTTATATACCCTGGCGGGGCCCTCTGGGGCCAGCGTCCTGACTTTC	CASSLYTLAGPSGASVLTF	once	.	TRBV28	TRBJ2-6	19
TGTGCCAGCAGCCCGAGCGGGGGGACAGGGGGGCCCTACAATGAGCAGTTCTTC	CASSPSGGTGGPYNEQFF	.	TRBD1	TRBV7-9	TRBJ2-1	18
TGTGCCAGCAAGGGGTATATGAACACTGAAGCTTTCTTT	CASKGYMNTEAFF	.	.	TRBV7-6	TRBJ1-1	13
TGTGCCAGCAGCTGGGGGCATTCCTACGAGCAGTACTTC	CASSWGHSYEQYF	.	.	TRBV5-6	TRBJ2-7	13
TGTGCCAGCAGTTTACAGGTGGTAAACACCATATATTTT	CASSLQVVNTIYF	.	.	TRBV28	TRBJ1-3	13
TGCGCCAGCACTCCTGCTCCCAGGCTCTCAAACTATGGCTACACCTTC	CASTPAPRLSNYGYTF	once	.	TRBV5-1	TRBJ1-2	16
TGTGCCAGCAGTTTAGGTGGAATACAGGGGGTTGGGGGCTACACCTTC	CASSLGGIQGVGGYTF	.	TRBD1	TRBV28	TRBJ1-2	16
TGTGCCAGCAGTTTATTGGCGACGACAGCCCGCTACGAGCAGTACTTC	CASSLLATTARYEQYF	.	.	TRBV6-5	TRBJ2-7	16
TGTGCCAGCAGCCAAGATTCCAGCGGGGAGCAGTTCTTC	CASSQDSSGEQFF	.	.	TRBV4-2	TRBJ2-1	13
TGTGCCAGCAGCCGGCCGGGGTACTCTAACTATGGCTACACCTTC	CASSRPGYSNYGYTF	.	.	TRBV5-6	TRBJ1-2	15
TGTGCCAGTAGTCTCACTAGCGGGGGCGAGCAGTACTTC	CASSLTSGGEQYF	.	TRBD2	TRBV19	TRBJ2-7	13
TGCGCCAGCAACCTGCATTGTTGGACAGGGGACTACGAGCAGTACTTC	CASNLHCWTGDYEQYF	once	.	TRBV1	TRBJ2-7	16
TGTGCCAGCAGCCACATAAGCGGCAATGAGCAGTTCTTC	CASSHISGNEQFF	.	.	TRBV14	TRBJ2-1	13
TGCGCCAGCAGCTTGGGACAGGGGTTGCACAATGAGCAGTTCTTC	CASSLGQGLHNEQFF	.	TRBD1	TRBV5-1	TRBJ2-1	15
TGTGCCAGCAGTGCTGGACAGCTTAACTATGGCTACACCTTC	CASSAGQLNYGYTF	.	.	TRBV6-1	TRBJ1-2	14
TGTGCCAGCAGCTTGGGACGGGATTACTACGAGCAGTACTTC	CASSLGRDYYEQYF	.	.	TRBV5-4	TRBJ2-7	14
TGTGCCAGCAGTGCCCGGGTTGTGGGTTATCCCTACGAGCAGTACTTC	CASSARVVGYPYEQYF	.	.	TRBV6-1	TRBJ2-7	16
TGTGCCACCGACAGGGGCGGAGGAGAGCAGTACTTC	CATDRGGGEQYF	once	TRBD1	TRBV6-4	TRBJ2-7	12
TGTGCCAGCAGCTCAGTACGGACTAGCGGATACGAGCAGTACTTC	CASSSVRTSGYEQYF	.	TRBD2	TRBV5-8	TRBJ2-7	15
TGTGCCAGCAGCTTAAGGAGGGGTAGGTATGGCTACACCTTC	CASSLRRGRYGYTF	.	.	TRBV7-3	TRBJ1-2	14
TGTGCCATCAGCGGGGAGGGGGAGACCCAGTACTTC	CAISGEGETQYF	.	TRBD2	TRBV10-3	TRBJ2-5	12
TGTGCCAGCAGCGCTGGGGACAGGGGATATACGCAGTATTTT	CASSAGDRGYTQYF	.	TRBD1	TRBV9	TRBJ2-3	14
TGTGCCAGCAGTTATAACAGTCTTGGCAGAATCACTGAAGCTTTCTTT	CASSYNSLGRITEAFF	.	.	TRBV28	TRBJ1-1	16
TGTGCCAGCAGTTCACCGACTAGCGGGGGGACAACGGGCGAGCAGTACTTC	CASSSPTSGGTTGEQYF	.	TRBD2	TRBV28	TRBJ2-7	17
TGCGCCAGCAGCCTTAGCGGCAATGAAAAACTGTTTTTT	CASSLSGNEKLFF	.	.	TRBV4-1	TRBJ1-4	13
TGTGCCAGCAGCTCCAGCCCTGGCGGGGGATACAATGAGCAGTTCTTC	CASSSSPGGGYNEQFF	.	TRBD2	TRBV13	TRBJ2-1	16
TGTGCCATCAGTGACCCCGGGACAGGGGGTGAAAAACTGTTTTTT	CAISDPGTGGEKLFF	.	TRBD1	TRBV10-3	TRBJ1-4	15
TGTGCCAGCGCGGGGGGCGAGAGCATTCAGTACTTC	CASAGGESIQYF	.	TRBD2	TRBV7-9	TRBJ2-4	12